The clone carrying this T cell receptor (beta chain) was seen only a few times. Its target is not known. The junction and the germline gene differ at one end; a read error may be behind it. This specimen comes from a study of metastatic and nonmetastatic thyroid tumors. Whole-study context: It was across blood and tumor or nodule tissue from malignant and benign thyroid patients that repertoires were compared. Notes on the study in general: The study reportedly found significantly higher TCR beta diversity in malignant thyroid tumors than benign nodules, in blood and tumor.

Germline V gene sequence: CDR1 SGHTA, CDR2 FQGTGA. The CDR3 totals 15 residues. No treatment of any kind had been given to any patient before thyroid surgery. As processed by the authors: For papillary thyroid cancer, a distant-metastasis classifier was constructed from CDR3 differences observed across clinicopathological groups. TCRdb re-called the PCR reads with MiXCR. The V and J calls, along with clone size, are taken from TCRdb and not from the paper's own processing. The data show roughly 90,000 clones, more than 13% seen once. The sequence derives from a female donor with papillary thyroid cancer or a benign thyroid nodule (not recorded which). Some clones in this sample may be carry-over from other donors' samples. The sample consisted of blood. The V and J genes are TRBV7-3 and TRBJ1-1, with a weak D call TRBD1 (6 bases). The CDR3 sequence: CASRLTRQANTEAFF. DNA of the CDR3: TGTGCCAGCAGATTAACAAGACAGGCAAACACTGAAGCTTTCTTT. Full variable domain (remainder filled in from reference TRBV7-3 and TRBJ1-1): GAGVSQTPSNKVTEKGKYVELRCDPISGHTALYWYRQSLGQGPEFLIYFQGTGAADDSGLPNDRFFAVRPEGSVSTLKIQRTERGDSAVYLCASRLTRQANTEAFFGQGTRLTVV.